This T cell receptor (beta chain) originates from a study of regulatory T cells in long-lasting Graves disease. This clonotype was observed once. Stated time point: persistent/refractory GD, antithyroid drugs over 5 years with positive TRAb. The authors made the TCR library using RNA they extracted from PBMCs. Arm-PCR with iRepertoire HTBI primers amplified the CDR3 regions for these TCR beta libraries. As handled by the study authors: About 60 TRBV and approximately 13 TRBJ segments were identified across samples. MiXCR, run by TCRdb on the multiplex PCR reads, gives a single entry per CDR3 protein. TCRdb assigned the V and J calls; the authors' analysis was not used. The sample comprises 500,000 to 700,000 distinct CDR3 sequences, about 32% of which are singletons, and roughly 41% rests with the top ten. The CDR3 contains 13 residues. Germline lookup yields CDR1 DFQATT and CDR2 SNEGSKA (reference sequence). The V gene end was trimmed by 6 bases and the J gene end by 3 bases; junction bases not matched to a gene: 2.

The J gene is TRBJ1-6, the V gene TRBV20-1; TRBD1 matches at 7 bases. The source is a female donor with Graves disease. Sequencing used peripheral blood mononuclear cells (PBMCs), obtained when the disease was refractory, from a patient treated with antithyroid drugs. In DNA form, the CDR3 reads TGCAGTGCCCGGGACAGCTATAATTCACCCCTCCACTTT. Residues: CSARDSYNSPLHF.